This entry lists 5 T cell receptor beta chains sequenced from one sample in a study of T cells in Graves' hyperthyroidism and ophthalmopathy. TCR beta CDR3 regions were amplified from RNA transcripts. TCR CDR3 underwent first-round RT-PCR with the HTBI primer set. One entry per CDR3 protein, called by TCRdb with MiXCR from the multiplex PCR reads. The repertoire consists of about 460,000 distinct CDR3 sequences, with around a fifth occurring once and the leading ten covering 45% to 50%. The sample was blood. These receptor sequences come from a woman aged 70-85 years with Graves' ophthalmopathy.

Ten or more counts support this clonotype. The chain is built from TRBV3-1 and TRBJ1-1; D not certain. CDR3 length equals 14 residues. V lost 3 bases, J lost 3 bases, and 11 bases lay in between. Germline assignment: CDR1 LGHDT and CDR2 YNNKEL (reference sequence). Written as DNA, the CDR3 is TGTGCCAGCAGCCAGGCGCCGGGTGACACTGAAGCTTTCTTT. This sequence encodes CASSQAPGDTEAFF.

The J gene is TRBJ1-3, the V gene TRBV6-1, with TRBD1 matching over 7 bases. The CDR3 length is 15 residues. Germline CDR1 and CDR2: MNHNS and SASEGT. V lost 0 bases to trimming and J lost 8 bases; unmatched junction nucleotides: 7. DNA of the CDR3: TGTGCCAGCAGTGAAGCCAAGACAGGGTTCTACACCATATATTTT. It yields the protein CASSEAKTGFYTIYF.

This clonotype was seen only a few times. The rearrangement uses TRBV19 and TRBJ2-1; weak D call: TRBD1 (5 bases). Trimming removed 2 bases at V and 4 bases at J, with 12 bases between. CDR3 size: 15 residues. The germline V gene encodes CDR1 LNHDA and CDR2 SQIVND (reference sequence). CDR3 nucleotide sequence: TGTGCCAGTAGTATATATGGGGCCGGGTACAATGAGCAGTTCTTC. This codes for CASSIYGAGYNEQFF.

V usage is TRBV28 and J usage is TRBJ1-5; TRBD1 matches 9 bases. From germline, CDR1 is MDHEN and CDR2 SYDVKM. Trimming at V came to 3 bases and at J to 6 bases, leaving 6 bases not matched to a gene. The CDR3 sequence is 15 residues long. CDR3 residues: CASSFTGGGGQPQHF. CDR3 DNA: TGTGCCAGCAGTTTCACAGGGGGCGGGGGTCAGCCCCAGCATTTT.

This chain uses TRBV10-1 with TRBJ2-1; 15 nucleotides agree with TRBD2. Unmatched junction bases numbered 23, after V lost 4 bases and J lost 7 bases. This CDR3 comprises 22 residues. Germline V gene data show CDR1 as WNHNN and CDR2 as SYGVQD (reference sequence). CDR3 residues: CASSGSSPGTSGRRGGVNEQFF. DNA for the CDR3: TGCGCCAGCAGTGGGTCTTCTCCCGGGACTAGCGGGAGGAGGGGCGGTGTAAATGAGCAGTTCTTC.